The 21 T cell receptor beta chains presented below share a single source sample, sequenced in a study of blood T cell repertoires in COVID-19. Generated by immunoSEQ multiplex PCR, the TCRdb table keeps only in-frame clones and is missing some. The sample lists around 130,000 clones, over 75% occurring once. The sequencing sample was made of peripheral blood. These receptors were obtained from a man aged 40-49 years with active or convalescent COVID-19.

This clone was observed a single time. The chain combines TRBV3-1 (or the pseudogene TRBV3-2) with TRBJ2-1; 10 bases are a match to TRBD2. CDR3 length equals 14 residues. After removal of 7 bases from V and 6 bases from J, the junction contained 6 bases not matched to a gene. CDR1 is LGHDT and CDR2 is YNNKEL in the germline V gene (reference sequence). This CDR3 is CASTSGTSANEQFF. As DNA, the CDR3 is TGTGCCAGCACCTCCGGGACTAGCGCCAATGAGCAGTTCTTC.

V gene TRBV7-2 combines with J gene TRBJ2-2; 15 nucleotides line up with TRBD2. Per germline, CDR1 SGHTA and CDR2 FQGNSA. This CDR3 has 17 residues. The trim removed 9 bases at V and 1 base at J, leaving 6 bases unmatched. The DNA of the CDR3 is TGTGCCAGTGAAGGACTAGCGGGGGGGCGGAACACCGGGGAGCTGTTTTTT. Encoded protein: CASEGLAGGRNTGELFF.

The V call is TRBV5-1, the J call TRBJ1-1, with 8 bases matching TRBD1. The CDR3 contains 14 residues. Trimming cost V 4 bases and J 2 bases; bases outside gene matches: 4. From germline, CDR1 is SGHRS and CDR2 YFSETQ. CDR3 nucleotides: TGCGCCAGCAGCGCCGACAGGGGTAACACTGAAGCTTTCTTT. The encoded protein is CASSADRGNTEAFF.

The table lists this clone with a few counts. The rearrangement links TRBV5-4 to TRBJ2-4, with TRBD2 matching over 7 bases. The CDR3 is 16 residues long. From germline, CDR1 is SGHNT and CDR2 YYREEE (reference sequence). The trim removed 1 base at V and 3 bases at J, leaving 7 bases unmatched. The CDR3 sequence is CASSLFGGMDKNIQYF. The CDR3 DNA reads TGTGCCAGCAGCTTGTTCGGGGGGATGGACAAAAACATTCAGTACTTC.

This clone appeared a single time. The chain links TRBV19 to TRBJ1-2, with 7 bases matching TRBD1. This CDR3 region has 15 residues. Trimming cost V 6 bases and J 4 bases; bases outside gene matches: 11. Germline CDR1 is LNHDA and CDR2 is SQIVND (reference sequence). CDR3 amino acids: CASRVGQDNFYGYTF. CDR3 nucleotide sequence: TGTGCCAGTAGGGTAGGACAGGACAATTTCTATGGCTACACCTTC.

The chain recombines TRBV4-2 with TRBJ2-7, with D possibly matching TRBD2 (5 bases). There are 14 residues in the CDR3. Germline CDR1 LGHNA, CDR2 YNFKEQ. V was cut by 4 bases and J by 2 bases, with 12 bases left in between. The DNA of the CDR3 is TGTGCCAGCAGCCGGGAGCGAGAACCCTACGAGCAGTACTTC. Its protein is CASSREREPYEQYF.

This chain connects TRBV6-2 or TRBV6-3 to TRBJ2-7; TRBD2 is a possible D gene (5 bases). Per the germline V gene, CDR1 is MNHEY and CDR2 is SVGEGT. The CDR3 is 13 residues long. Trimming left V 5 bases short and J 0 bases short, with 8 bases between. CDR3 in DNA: TGTGCCAGCAGTCGGGATCTCTCCTACGAGCAGTACTTC. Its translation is CASSRDLSYEQYF.

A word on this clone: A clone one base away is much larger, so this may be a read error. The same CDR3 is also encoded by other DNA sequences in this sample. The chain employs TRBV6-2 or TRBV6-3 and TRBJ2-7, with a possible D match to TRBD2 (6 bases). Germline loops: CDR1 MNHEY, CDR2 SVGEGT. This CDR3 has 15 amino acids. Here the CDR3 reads CASSYGTALPYEQYF. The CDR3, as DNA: TGTGCCAGCAGTTACGGGACTGCTCTCCCGTACGAGCAGTATTTC.

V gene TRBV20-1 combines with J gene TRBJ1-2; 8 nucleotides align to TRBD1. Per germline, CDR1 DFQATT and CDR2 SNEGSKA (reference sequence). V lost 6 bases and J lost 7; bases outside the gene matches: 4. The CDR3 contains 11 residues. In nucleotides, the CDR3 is TGCAGTGCAAGCACAGGGGGTGGCTACACCTTC. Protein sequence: CSASTGGGYTF.

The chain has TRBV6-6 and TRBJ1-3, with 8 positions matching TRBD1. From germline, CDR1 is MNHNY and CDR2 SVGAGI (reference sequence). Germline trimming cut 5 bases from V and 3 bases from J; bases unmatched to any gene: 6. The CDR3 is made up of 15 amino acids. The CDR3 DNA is TGTGCCAGCAGTCCGCAGGGGGCAAGTGGAAACACCATATATTTT. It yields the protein CASSPQGASGNTIYF.

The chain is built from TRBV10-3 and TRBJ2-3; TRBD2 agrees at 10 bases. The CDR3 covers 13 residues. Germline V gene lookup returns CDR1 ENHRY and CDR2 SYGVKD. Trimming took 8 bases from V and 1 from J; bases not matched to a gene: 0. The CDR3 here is CAILAGGTDTQYF. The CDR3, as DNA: TGTGCCATCCTAGCGGGGGGCACAGATACGCAGTATTTT.

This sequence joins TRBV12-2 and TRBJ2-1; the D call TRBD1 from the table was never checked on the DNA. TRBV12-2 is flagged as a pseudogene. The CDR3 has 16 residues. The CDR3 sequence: CASRLATGTTYNEQFF. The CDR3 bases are TGTGCAAGTCGCTTAGCAACAGGGACCACCTACAATGAGCAGTTCTTC.

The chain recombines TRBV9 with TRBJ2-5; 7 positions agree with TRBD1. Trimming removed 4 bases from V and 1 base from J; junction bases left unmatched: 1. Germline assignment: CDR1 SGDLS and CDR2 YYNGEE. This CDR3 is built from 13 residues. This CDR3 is CASSSGGQETQYF. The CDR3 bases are TGTGCCAGCAGCTCAGGGGGCCAAGAGACCCAGTACTTC. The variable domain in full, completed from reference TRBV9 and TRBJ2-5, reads DSGVTQTPKHLITATGQRVTLRCSPRSGDLSVYWYQQSLDQGLQFLIQYYNGEERAKGNILERFSAQQFPDLHSELNLSSLELGDSALYFCASSSGGQETQYFGPGTRLLVL.

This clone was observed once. The CDR3 reads CASSHPGLAGGPGNEQFF. Written as DNA, the CDR3 is TGTGCCAGCAGCCATCCGGGACTAGCGGGGGGGCCCGGGAATGAGCAGTTCTTC. J is TRBJ2-1 and V is TRBV3-1 (or the pseudogene TRBV3-2), with 16 bases aligning to TRBD2. The CDR3 runs to 18 residues. J was trimmed by 7 bases and V by 3 bases; bases with no gene match: 9. Per the germline V gene, CDR1 is LGHDT and CDR2 is YNNKEL (reference sequence).

CDR3 sequence (DNA): TGTGCCAGCAGTCGCTTAAATCAGCCCCAGCATTTT. This encodes CASSRLNQPQHF. V gene TRBV6-6 combines with J gene TRBJ1-5; no clear D gene. Deletions cut 5 bases from V and 4 bases from J, with 6 bases between. Germline V lookup: CDR1 MNHNY, CDR2 SVGAGI (reference sequence). The CDR3 runs to 12 residues.

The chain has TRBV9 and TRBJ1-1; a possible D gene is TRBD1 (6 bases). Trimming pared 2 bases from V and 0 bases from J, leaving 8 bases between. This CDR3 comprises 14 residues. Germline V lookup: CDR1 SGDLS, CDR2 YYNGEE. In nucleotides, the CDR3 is TGTGCCAGCAGCGTGTCAGGGGTGAACACTGAAGCTTTCTTT. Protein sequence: CASSVSGVNTEAFF. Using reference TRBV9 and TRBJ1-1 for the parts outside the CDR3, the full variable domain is DSGVTQTPKHLITATGQRVTLRCSPRSGDLSVYWYQQSLDQGLQFLIQYYNGEERAKGNILERFSAQQFPDLHSELNLSSLELGDSALYFCASSVSGVNTEAFFGQGTRLTVV.

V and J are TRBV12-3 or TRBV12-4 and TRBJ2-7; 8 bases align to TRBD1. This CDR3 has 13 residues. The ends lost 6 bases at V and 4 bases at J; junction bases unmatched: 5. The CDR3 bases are TGTGCCAGCAGAACGACAGGGGTTTACGAGCAGTACTTC. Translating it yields CASRTTGVYEQYF.

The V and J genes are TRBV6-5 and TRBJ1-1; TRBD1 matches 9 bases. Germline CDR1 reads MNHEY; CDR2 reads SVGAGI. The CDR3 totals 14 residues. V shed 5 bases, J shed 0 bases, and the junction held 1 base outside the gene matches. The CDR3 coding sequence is TGTGCCAGCAGTAGGGACAGGGTGAACACTGAAGCTTTCTTT. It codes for CASSRDRVNTEAFF.

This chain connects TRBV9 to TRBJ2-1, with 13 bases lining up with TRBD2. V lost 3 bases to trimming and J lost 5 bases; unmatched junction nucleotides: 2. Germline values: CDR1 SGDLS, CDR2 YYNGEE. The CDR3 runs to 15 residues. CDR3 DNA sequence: TGTGCCAGCAGCGCGACTAGCGGGGGGAACAATGAGCAGTTCTTC. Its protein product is CASSATSGGNNEQFF.

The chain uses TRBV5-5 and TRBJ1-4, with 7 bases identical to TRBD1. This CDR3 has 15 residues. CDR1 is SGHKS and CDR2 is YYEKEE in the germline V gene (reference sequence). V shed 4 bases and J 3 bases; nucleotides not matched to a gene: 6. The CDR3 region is CASSQTGTANEKLFF. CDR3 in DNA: TGTGCCAGCAGCCAAACCGGGACAGCTAATGAAAAACTGTTTTTT. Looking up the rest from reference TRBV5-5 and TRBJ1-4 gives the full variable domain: DAGVTQSPTHLIKTRGQQVTLRCSPISGHKSVSWYQQVLGQGPQFIFQYYEKEERGRGNFPDRFSARQFPNYSSELNVNALLLGDSALYLCASSQTGTANEKLFFGSGTQLSVL.

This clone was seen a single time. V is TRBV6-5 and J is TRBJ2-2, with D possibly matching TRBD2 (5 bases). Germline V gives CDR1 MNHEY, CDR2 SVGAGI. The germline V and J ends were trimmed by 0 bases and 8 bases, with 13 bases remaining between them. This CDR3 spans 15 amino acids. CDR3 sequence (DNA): TGTGCCAGCAGTTACTCGCCGGGAACCGGAGGGGAGCTGTTTTTT. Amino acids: CASSYSPGTGGELFF.